The clone carrying this T cell receptor (beta chain) showed up just a few times. Produced via immunoSEQ multiplex PCR; TCRdb's table is partial and in-frame only. This table has about 61,000 clones, 80% to 90% appearing once. Germline values: CDR1 SGHRS, CDR2 YFSETQ. Trimming removed 4 bases from V and 4 bases from J; junction bases left unmatched: 7. This CDR3 is built from 16 residues. The data are from a study of T cell changes during pregnancy in multiple sclerosis. J is TRBJ2-2 and V is TRBV5-1; 10 nucleotides align to TRBD1. The input for sequencing was peripheral blood, taken in the first trimester of pregnancy. This TCR was sampled from a female donor in good health, enrolled as a control in a pregnancy study. DNA for the CDR3: TGCGCCAGCAGCATGATGACAGGGGGCGGCACCGGGGAGCTGTTTTTT. As protein: CASSMMTGGGTGELFF. The full variable domain, its missing parts supplied by reference TRBV5-1 and TRBJ2-2, is KAGVTQTPRYLIKTRGQQVTLSCSPISGHRSVSWYQQTPGQGLQFLFEYFSETQRNKGNFPGRFSGRQFSNSRSEMNVSTLELGDSALYLCASSMMTGGGTGELFFGEGSRLTVL.